The 9 T cell receptor beta chains reported below all come from one sample, sequenced in a study of shared clonotypes between healthy human individuals. Only in-frame clones appear in the TCRdb table, and some are missing; sequencing was by immunoSEQ multiplex PCR. The sample carries over a million clones, around 97% recorded once. Sequencing was performed on naive CD4+ T cells sorted from blood. Subset specified: CD45RA+ positively selected. All receptors derive from a young man in good health.

The chain is built from TRBV5-6 and TRBJ2-3; tentatively, D is TRBD1 or TRBD2 (5 bases each). Trimming pared 0 bases from V and 5 bases from J, leaving 10 bases between. From germline, CDR1 is SGHDT and CDR2 YYEEEE. The length of the CDR3 is 14 residues. CDR3 DNA sequence: TGTGCCAGCAGCTTGGCCCTGGGGGAAGATACGCAGTATTTT. Translation gives CASSLALGEDTQYF.

V is TRBV28 and J is TRBJ2-1; unclear D gene. Germline loops: CDR1 MDHEN, CDR2 SYDVKM. Trimming removed 6 bases from V and 5 bases from J, with 17 bases in between. The CDR3 is 15 residues long. CDR3 sequence: CASRPTLLGNNEQFF. For the CDR3, the DNA is TGTGCCAGCAGACCCACCCTCTTGGGAAACAATGAGCAGTTCTTC.

V is TRBV18 and J is TRBJ2-7; 7 bases map to TRBD1. The germline V gene encodes CDR1 KGHSH and CDR2 LQKENI. V was clipped by 5 bases and J by 0 bases; unmatched bases: 4. This CDR3 is built from 14 residues. The CDR3 nucleotides read TGTGCCAGCTCAGTCGACAGGGACTCCTACGAGCAGTACTTC. Its protein is CASSVDRDSYEQYF.

This clone has only one observation. The rearrangement joins TRBV2 to TRBJ2-7, with 7 nucleotides matching TRBD1. The CDR3 totals 14 residues. Losses at the gene ends were 6 bases for V and 5 bases for J; bases not matched to a gene: 10. Germline CDR1 SNHLY, CDR2 FYNNEI. The CDR3 region has the DNA TGTGCCAGCAGCGAGTCGACAGGGTTGAACGAGCAGTACTTC. It is translated as CASSESTGLNEQYF.

The CDR3 DNA sequence: TGTGCCAGCAGCCAAGGGCCTATCGAAAGGCAGTTCTTC. Translation: CASSQGPIERQFF. This chain connects TRBV6-5 to TRBJ2-1; D call uncertain. CDR1 and CDR2 (germline): MNHEY, SVGAGI. V lost 6 bases, J lost 12 bases, and 18 bases lay in between. The CDR3 has 13 amino acids.

The V gene is TRBV10-3, the J gene TRBJ1-5; 9 bases are shared with TRBD1. Germline-derived CDR1 and CDR2 are ENHRY and SYGVKD. J gave up 4 bases and V 2 bases, and 0 bases lay outside the gene matches. This CDR3 is 14 amino acids long. The CDR3 region is CAISEDRGNQPQHF. CDR3 bases: TGTGCCATCAGTGAGGACAGGGGGAATCAGCCCCAGCATTTT.

The rearrangement joins TRBV5-1 to TRBJ2-1; TRBD2 aligns across 11 bases. CDR1 is SGHRS and CDR2 is YFSETQ in the germline V gene. This CDR3 has 15 residues. V shed 4 bases and J 5 bases; nucleotides not matched to a gene: 5. In DNA form, the CDR3 reads TGCGCCAGCAGCGCGACGGGACTAGCGGACAATGAGCAGTTCTTC. As protein: CASSATGLADNEQFF.

The J gene is TRBJ2-7, the V gene TRBV19; TRBD2 agrees at 15 bases. With V trimmed by 6 bases and J by 1 base, 7 bases remained unmatched. CDR3 size: 17 residues. Germline CDR1 is LNHDA and CDR2 is SQIVND (reference sequence). CDR3 sequence (DNA): TGTGCCAGTAGCCCCGGACTAGCGGGAGGGCCATCCTACGAGCAGTACTTC. Amino acids: CASSPGLAGGPSYEQYF. Supplemented by reference TRBV19 and TRBJ2-7, the full variable domain reads DGGITQSPKYLFRKEGQNVTLSCEQNLNHDAMYWYRQDPGQGLRLIYYSQIVNDFQKGDIAEGYSVSREKKESFPLTVTSAQKNPTAFYLCASSPGLAGGPSYEQYFGPGTRLTVT.

The chain employs TRBV7-2 and TRBJ2-1; TRBD2 agrees at 13 bases. This CDR3 comprises 16 residues. Germline V gives CDR1 SGHTA, CDR2 FQGNSA. V lost 4 bases and J lost 4; bases outside the gene matches: 4. The CDR3 here is CASSWWTSGGYNEQFF. DNA of the CDR3: TGTGCCAGCAGCTGGTGGACTAGCGGGGGATACAATGAGCAGTTCTTC. Supplemented by reference TRBV7-2 and TRBJ2-1, the full variable domain reads GAGVSQSPSNKVTEKGKDVELRCDPISGHTALYWYRQSLGQGLEFLIYFQGNSAPDKSGLPSDRFSAERTGGSVSTLTIQRTQQEDSAVYLCASSWWTSGGYNEQFFGPGTRLTVL.